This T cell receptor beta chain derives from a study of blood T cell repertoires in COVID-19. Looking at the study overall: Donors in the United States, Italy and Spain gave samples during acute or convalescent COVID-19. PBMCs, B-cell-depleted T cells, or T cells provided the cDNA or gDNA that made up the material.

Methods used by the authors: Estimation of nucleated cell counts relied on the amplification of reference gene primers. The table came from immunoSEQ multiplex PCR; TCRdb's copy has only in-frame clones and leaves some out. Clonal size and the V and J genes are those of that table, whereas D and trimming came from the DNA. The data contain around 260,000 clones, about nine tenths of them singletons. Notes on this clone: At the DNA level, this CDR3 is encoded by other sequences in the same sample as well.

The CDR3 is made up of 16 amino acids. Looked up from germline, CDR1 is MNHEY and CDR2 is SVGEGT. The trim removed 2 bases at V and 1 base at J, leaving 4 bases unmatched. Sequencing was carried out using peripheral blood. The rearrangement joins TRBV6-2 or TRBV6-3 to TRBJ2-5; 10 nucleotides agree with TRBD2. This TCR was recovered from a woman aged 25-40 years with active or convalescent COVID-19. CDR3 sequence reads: CASSYPASGGQETQYF. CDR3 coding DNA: TGTGCCAGCAGTTACCCGGCTAGCGGGGGCCAAGAGACCCAGTACTTC.